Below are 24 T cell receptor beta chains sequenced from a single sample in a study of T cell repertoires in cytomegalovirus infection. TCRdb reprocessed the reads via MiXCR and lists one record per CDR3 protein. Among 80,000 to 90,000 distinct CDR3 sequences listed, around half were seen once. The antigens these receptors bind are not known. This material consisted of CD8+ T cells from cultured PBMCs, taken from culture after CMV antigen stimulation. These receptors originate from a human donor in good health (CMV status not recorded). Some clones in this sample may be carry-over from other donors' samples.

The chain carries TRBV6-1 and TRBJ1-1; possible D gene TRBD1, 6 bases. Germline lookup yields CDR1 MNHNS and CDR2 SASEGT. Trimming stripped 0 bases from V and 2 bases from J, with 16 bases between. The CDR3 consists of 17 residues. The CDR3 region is CASSEALLRTVNTEAFF. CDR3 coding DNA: TGTGCCAGCAGTGAAGCGCTTCTGAGGACAGTTAACACTGAAGCTTTCTTT.

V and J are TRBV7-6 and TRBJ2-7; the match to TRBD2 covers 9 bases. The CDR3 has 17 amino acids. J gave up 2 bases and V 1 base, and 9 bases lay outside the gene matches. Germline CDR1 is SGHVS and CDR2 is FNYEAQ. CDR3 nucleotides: TGTGCCAGCAGCTTAGGAGGGGGTAGCGGGGGAACCTACGAGCAGTACTTC. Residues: CASSLGGGSGGTYEQYF.

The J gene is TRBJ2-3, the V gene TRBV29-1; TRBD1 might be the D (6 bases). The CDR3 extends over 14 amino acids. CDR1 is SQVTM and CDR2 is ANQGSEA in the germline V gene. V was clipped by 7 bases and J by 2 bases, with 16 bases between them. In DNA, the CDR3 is TGCAGCGCGGACCTGGACAGATTCACAGATACGCAGTATTTT. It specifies CSADLDRFTDTQYF.

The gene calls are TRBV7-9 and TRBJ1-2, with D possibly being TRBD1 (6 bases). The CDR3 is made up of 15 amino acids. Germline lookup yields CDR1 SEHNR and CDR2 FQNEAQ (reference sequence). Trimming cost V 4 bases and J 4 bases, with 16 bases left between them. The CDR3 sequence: CASSSGKGGGYGYTF. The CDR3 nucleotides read TGTGCCAGCAGCTCCGGGAAGGGGGGCGGCTATGGCTACACCTTC.

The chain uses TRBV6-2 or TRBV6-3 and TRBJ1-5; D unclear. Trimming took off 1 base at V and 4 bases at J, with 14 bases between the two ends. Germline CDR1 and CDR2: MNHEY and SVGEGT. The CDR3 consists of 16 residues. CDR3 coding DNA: TGTGCCAGCAGTTACTTCCTTCCCAGAGAGAATCAGCCCCAGCATTTT. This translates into CASSYFLPRENQPQHF.

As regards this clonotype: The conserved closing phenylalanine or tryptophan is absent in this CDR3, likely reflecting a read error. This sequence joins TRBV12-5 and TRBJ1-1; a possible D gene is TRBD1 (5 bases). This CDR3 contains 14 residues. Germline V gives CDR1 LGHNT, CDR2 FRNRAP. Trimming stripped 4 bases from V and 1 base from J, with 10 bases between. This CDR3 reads CASGWGRENTEAFL. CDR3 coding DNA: TGTGCTAGTGGTTGGGGACGGGAGAACACTGAAGCTTTCCTT.

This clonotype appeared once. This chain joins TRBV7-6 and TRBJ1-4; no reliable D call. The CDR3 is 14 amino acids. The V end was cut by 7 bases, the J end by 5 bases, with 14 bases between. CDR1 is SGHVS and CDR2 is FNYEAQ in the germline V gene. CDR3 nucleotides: TGTGCCAGCACCCCAGGACGGTTAAATGAAAAACTGTTTTTT. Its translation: CASTPGRLNEKLFF.

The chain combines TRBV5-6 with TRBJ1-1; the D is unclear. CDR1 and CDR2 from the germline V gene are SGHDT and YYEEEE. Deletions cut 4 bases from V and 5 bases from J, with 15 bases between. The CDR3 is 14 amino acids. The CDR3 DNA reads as TGTGCCAGCAGCCCCTGGGGTGGGAGGACTGAAGCTTTCTTT. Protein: CASSPWGGRTEAFF.

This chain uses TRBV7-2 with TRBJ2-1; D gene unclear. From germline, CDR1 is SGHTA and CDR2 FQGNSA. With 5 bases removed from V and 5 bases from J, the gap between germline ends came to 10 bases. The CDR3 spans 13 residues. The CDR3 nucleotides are TGTGCCAGCAGCCCGAGCCGGAACAATGAGCAGTTCTTC. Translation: CASSPSRNNEQFF.

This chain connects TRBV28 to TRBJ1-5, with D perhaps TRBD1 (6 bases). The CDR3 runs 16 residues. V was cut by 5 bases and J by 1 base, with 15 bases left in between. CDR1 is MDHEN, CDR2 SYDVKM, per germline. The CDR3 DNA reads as TGTGCCAGCAGTCCCGAGAGGGGGGCGAGCAATCAGCCCCAGCATTTT. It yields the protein CASSPERGASNQPQHF.

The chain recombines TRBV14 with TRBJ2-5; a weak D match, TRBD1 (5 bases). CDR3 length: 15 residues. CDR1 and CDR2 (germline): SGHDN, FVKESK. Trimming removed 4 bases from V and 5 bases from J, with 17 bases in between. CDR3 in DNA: TGTGCCAGCAGCCTGACAGAGAACCTAGTGGAGACCCAGTACTTC. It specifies CASSLTENLVETQYF.

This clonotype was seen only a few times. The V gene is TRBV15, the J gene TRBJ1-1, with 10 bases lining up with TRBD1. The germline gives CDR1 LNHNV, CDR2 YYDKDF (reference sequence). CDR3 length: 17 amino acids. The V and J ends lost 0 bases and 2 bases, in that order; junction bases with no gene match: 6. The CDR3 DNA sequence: TGTGCCACCAGCAGAGATTTATGGACAGGGGGTAACACTGAAGCTTTCTTT. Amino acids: CATSRDLWTGGNTEAFF.

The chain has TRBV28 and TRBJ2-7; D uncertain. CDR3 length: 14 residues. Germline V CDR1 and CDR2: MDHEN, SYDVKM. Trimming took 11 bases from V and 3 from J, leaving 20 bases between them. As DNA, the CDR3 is TGTGCCTGCACTCCCACCCAATGCGACTACGAGCAGTACTTC. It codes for CACTPTQCDYEQYF.

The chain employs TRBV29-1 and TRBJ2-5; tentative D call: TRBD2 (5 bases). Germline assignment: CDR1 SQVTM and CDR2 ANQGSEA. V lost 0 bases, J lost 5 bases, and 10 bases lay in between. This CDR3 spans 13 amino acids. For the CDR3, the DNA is TGCAGCGTTGAAGAGGGGAGTGGCGAGACCCAGTACTTC. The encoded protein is CSVEEGSGETQYF.

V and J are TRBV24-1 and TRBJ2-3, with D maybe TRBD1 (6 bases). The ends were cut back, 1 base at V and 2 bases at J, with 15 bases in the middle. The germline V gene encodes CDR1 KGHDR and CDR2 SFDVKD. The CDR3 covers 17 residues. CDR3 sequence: CATSDLNEGDFTDTQYF. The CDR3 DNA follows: TGTGCCACCAGTGATTTAAATGAGGGGGATTTCACAGATACGCAGTATTTT.

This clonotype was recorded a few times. The DNA for the CDR3 is TGTGCCAGCAGTTCCTTATCCGGGACACATCGGCTCCAAGGCTACACCTTC. Its translation is CASSSLSGTHRLQGYTF. The chain couples TRBV7-4 to TRBJ1-2, with D perhaps matching TRBD1 (6 bases). The CDR3 extends over 17 amino acids. V lost 6 bases, J lost 8 bases, and 28 bases lay in between. The germline V gene has CDR1 SGHVT and CDR2 SQSDAQ.

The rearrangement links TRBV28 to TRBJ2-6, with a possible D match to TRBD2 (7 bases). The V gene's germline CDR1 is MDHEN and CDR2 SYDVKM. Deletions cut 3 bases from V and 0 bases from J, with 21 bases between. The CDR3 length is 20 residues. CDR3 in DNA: TGTGCCAGCAGTTTGGGAAGGGGGAGGGCGGATTACTCTGGGGCCAACGTCCTGACTTTC. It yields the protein CASSLGRGRADYSGANVLTF.

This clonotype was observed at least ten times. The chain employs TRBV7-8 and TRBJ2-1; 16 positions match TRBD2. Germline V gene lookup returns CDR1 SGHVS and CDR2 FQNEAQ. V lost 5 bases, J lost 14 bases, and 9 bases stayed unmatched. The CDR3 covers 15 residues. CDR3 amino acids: CASSPPGTSGGGKFF. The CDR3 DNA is TGTGCCAGCAGCCCACCCGGGACTAGCGGGGGGGGGAAGTTCTTC.

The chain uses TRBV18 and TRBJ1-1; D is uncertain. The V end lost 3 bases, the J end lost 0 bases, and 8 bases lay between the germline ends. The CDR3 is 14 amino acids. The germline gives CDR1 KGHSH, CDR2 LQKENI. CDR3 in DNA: TGTGCCAGCTCACCTAAACCTATGAACACTGAAGCTTTCTTT. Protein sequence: CASSPKPMNTEAFF.

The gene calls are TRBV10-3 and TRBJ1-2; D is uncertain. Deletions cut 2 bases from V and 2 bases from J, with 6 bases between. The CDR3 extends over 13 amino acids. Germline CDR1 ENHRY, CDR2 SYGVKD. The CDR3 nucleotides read TGTGCCATCAGTGAGACGGACAACTATGGCTACACCTTC. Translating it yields CAISETDNYGYTF.

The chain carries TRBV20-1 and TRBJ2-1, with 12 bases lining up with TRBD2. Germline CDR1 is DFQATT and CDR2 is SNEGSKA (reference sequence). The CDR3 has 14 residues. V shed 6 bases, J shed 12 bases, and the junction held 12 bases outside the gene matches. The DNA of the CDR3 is TGCAGTGCGGCCGGGACTAGCGGGCCTCCCGGGCAGTTCTTC. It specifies CSAAGTSGPPGQFF.

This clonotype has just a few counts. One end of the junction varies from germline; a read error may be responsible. DNA for the CDR3: TGTGCTAGCAGCTCCGGGACAGGGAGCACAGATACGCAGTATTTT. As protein: CASSSGTGSTDTQYF. The chain is built from TRBV7-6 and TRBJ2-3; 9 bases are shared with TRBD1. This CDR3 comprises 15 residues. Germline V CDR1 and CDR2: SGHVS, FNYEAQ.

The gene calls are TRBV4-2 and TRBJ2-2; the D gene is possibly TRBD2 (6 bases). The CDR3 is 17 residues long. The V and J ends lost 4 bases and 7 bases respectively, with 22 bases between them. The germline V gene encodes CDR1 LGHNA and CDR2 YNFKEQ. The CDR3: CASSPGDRGPAYGELFF. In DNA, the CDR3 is TGTGCCAGCAGCCCGGGGGATAGGGGCCCCGCGTACGGGGAGCTGTTTTTT.

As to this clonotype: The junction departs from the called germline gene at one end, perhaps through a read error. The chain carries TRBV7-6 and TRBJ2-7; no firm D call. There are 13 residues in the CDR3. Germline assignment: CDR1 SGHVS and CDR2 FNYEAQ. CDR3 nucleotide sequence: TGTGCTAGCAGCTTAGCACTCGACTACGAGCAGTACTTC. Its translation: CASSLALDYEQYF.